The T cell receptor (beta chain) described here comes from a study of T cells in Graves' hyperthyroidism and ophthalmopathy. Overall study context: Specimen type is peripheral blood, collected at initial diagnosis prior to any treatment.

The V and J ends lost 4 bases and 2 bases respectively, with 11 bases between them. The germline V gene has CDR1 LGHDT and CDR2 YNNKEL (reference sequence). The CDR3 consists of 14 residues. This clonotype was recorded a few times. Uncontrolled infection, other autoimmune disease, pregnancy or lactation disqualified patients from enrolment. There were TCR beta CDR3 regions amplified from RNA transcripts. The TCR CDR3 was amplified in a first-round RT-PCR using the HTBI primer set. TCRdb used MiXCR to reprocess the multiplex PCR reads, holding one entry per CDR3 protein. The sample holds more than 250,000 distinct CDR3 sequences, 15% seen once.

Material: blood. This clonotype originated in a woman in her forties or fifties with Graves' hyperthyroidism that later progressed to Graves' ophthalmopathy. The V and J genes are TRBV3-1 and TRBJ1-2; D not certain. CDR3 coding DNA: TGTGCCAGCAGCCGAGATGGTGGGAACTATGGCTACACCTTC. The encoded protein is CASSRDGGNYGYTF.